This is a list of T cell receptor beta chains from one sample in a study of T cell repertoires in cytomegalovirus infection. No antigens are known for them. In TCRdb, the reads were re-called with MiXCR into one record per CDR3 protein. The sample yields about 770,000 distinct CDR3 sequences, 25% to 30% seen once. The sequenced sample was cultured CD8+ T cells from PBMCs, obtained from culture after CMV antigen stimulation. Every receptor here comes from a human donor in good health (CMV status not recorded). Some clones in this sample may be carry-over from other donors' samples. CDR3s include the opening cysteine and the closing phenylalanine or tryptophan. The D gene is left open where the match is weak. Expanded clones are given a class, and other clones once, few, many or no size at all.

v_gene	d_gene	abundance	j_gene	len	CDR3aa	CDR3nt
TRBV10-3	-	few	TRBJ2-2	14	CATSLGARTGELFF	TGTGCCACCTCCTTGGGGGCGCGGACCGGGGAGCTGTTTTTT
TRBV6-5	-	few	TRBJ2-1	22	CASSYSMVFWKALGSDFNEQFF	TGTGCCAGCAGTTACTCGATGGTTTTTTGGAAGGCCCTCGGTTCCGACTTTAATGAGCAGTTCTTC
TRBV6-5	TRBD1	once	TRBJ1-3	18	CASSSSGQGFISGNTIYF	TGTGCCAGCAGTTCCTCGGGACAGGGATTTATCTCTGGAAACACCATATATTTT
TRBV5-6	TRBD2	few	TRBJ2-5	15	CASRTSGGPQETQYF	TGTGCCAGCAGAACTAGCGGGGGGCCGCAAGAGACCCAGTACTTC
TRBV28	-	-	TRBJ2-5	16	CASSSRQSDFQETQYF	TGTGCCAGCAGCTCGAGACAGTCCGACTTTCAAGAGACCCAGTACTTC
TRBV6-1	-	-	TRBJ1-6	16	CASSGDFHSYNSPLHF	TGTGCCAGCAGTGGGGACTTCCACTCCTATAATTCACCCCTCCACTTT
TRBV2	-	few	TRBJ2-3	11	CALLGGDTQYF	TGTGCCCTGCTCGGGGGAGATACGCAGTATTTT
TRBV19	-	-	TRBJ1-1	15	CASSIRGYMNTEAFF	TGTGCCAGTAGTATAAGGGGTTACATGAACACTGAAGCTTTCTTT
TRBV14	TRBD2	-	TRBJ2-1	19	CASSYAGTSGGSSYNEQFF	TGTGCCAGCAGCTATGCCGGGACTAGCGGGGGGAGCTCCTACAATGAGCAGTTCTTC
TRBV15	TRBD1	few	TRBJ1-1	16	CATSRPPAGGITEAFF	TGTGCCACCAGCAGACCCCCCGCAGGGGGCATCACTGAAGCTTTCTTT
TRBV6-1	-	-	TRBJ2-3	15	CATRGLPLPTDTQYF	TGTGCCACCAGGGGACTCCCACTACCCACAGATACGCAGTATTTT
TRBV7-4	TRBD2	-	TRBJ2-7	16	CASSLSFGGGSYEQYF	TGTGCCAGCAGCTTAAGCTTCGGCGGGGGATCCTACGAGCAGTACTTC
TRBV5-1	-	few	TRBJ1-1	14	CASSLDQQGLEAFF	TGCGCCAGCAGCTTGGATCAGCAAGGCCTCGAAGCTTTCTTT
TRBV24-1	TRBD2	-	TRBJ2-5	13	CATSDSGLAGQYF	TGTGCCACCAGTGATTCGGGACTAGCGGGCCAGTACTTC
TRBV7-6	-	many	TRBJ2-1	12	CASSLRTGPQFF	TGTGCCAGCAGCCTACGGACTGGCCCGCAGTTCTTC
TRBV12-3/TRBV12-4	-	few	TRBJ2-5	13	CASRRGGEETQYF	TGTGCCAGCAGGAGGGGGGGGGAGGAGACCCAGTACTTC